This T cell receptor beta chain was sequenced during a study of cytomegalovirus exposure and HLA in healthy donors. Study-wide context: From donors who were HLA-typed, an early data release held 75 million to 85 million unique TCRs.

Though probably carrying unrecorded immune exposures, donors were nominally healthy at sampling. This clone was picked up a small number of times. The antigen is unknown. The study, taken as a whole, reports: Most TCR beta V segments were productive about 90% or about 30% of the time in an earlier analysis. A later analysis linked a missense variant in DCLRE1C to the trimming of TCR beta V and J genes.

The study ran its PCR with 60 Vbeta and 13 Jbeta primers. Assay: immunoSEQ multiplex PCR; the TCRdb copy retains only in-frame clones and omits some. Here the sample spans around 130,000 clones, about 8.6% being singletons. CDR1 is SEHNR, CDR2 FQNEAQ, per germline (reference sequence). V gave up 1 base and J gave up 13 bases, with 8 bases separating them. This CDR3 has 12 residues. The chain joins TRBV7-9 to TRBJ1-6, with no clear D. This receptor was obtained from a woman aged 40 to 50 in good health and CMV-seropositive. Sequenced material: PBMCs. CDR3 bases: TGTGCCAGCAGCTTAGACAAAACCCCCCTCCACTTT. It specifies CASSLDKTPLHF.